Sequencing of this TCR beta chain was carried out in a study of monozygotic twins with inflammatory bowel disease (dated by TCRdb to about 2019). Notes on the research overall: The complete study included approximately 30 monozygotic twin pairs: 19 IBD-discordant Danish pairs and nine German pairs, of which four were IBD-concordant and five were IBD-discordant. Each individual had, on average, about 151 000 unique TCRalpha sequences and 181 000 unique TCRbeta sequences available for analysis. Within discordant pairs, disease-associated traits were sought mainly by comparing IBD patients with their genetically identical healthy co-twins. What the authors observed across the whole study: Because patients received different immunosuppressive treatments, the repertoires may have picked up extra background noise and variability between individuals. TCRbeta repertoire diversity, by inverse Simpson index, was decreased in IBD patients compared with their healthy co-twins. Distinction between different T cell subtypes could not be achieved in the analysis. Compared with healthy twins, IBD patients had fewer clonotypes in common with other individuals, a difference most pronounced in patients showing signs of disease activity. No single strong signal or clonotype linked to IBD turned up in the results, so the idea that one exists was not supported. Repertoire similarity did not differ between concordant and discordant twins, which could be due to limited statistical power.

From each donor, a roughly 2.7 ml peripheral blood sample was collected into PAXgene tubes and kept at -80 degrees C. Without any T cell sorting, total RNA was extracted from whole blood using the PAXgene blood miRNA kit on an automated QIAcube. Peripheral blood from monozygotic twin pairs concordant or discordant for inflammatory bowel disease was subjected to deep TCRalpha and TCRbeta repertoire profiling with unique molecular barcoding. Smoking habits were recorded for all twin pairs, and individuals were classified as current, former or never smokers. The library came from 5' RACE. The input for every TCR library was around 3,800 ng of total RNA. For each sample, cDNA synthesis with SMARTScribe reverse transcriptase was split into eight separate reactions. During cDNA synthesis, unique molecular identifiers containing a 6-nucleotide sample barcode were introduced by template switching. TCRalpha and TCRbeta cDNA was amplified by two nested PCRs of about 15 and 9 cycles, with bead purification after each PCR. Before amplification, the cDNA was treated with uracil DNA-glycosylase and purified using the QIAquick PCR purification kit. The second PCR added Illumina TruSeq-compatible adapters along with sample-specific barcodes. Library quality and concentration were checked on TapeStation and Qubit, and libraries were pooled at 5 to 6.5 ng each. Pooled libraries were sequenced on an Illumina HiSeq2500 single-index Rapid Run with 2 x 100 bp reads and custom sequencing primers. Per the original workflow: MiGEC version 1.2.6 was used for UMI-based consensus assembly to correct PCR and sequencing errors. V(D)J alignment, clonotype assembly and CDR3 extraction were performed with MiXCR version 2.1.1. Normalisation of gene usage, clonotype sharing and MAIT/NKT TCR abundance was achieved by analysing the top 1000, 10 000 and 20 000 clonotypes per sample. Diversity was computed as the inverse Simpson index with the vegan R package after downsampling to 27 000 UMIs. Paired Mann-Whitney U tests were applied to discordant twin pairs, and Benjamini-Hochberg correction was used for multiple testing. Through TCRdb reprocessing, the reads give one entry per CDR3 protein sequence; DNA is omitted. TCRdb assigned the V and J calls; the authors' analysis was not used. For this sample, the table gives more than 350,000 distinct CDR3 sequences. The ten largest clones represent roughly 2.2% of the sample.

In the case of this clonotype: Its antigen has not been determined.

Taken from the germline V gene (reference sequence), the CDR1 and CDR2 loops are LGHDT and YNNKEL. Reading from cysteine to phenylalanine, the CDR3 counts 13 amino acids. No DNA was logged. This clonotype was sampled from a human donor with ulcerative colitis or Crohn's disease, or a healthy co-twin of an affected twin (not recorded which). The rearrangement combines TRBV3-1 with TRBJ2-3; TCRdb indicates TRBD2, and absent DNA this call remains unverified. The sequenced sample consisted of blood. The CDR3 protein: CASSQDRTSTQYF.